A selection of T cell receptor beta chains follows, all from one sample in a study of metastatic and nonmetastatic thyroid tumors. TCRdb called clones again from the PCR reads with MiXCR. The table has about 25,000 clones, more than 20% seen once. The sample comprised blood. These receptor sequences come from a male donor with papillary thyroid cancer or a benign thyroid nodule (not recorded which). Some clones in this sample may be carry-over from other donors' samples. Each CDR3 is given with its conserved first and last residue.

CDR3 protein: CASSLRLQAYEQYF
V gene: TRBV28
CDR3 length: 14
J gene: TRBJ2-7

CDR3 protein: CSVSSGVNQPQHF
V gene: TRBV29-1
CDR3 length: 13
J gene: TRBJ1-5

CDR3 protein: CACSQGLAGADSHYF
V gene: TRBV4-1
CDR3 length: 15
J gene: TRBJ2-3

CDR3 protein: CASSYLGGANQPQHF
V gene: TRBV6-5
CDR3 length: 15
J gene: TRBJ1-5

CDR3 protein: CSARDIGRENQPQHF
V gene: TRBV20-1
CDR3 length: 15
J gene: TRBJ1-5

CDR3 protein: CASSDPGQGLEKLFF
V gene: TRBV25-1
CDR3 length: 15
J gene: TRBJ1-4

CDR3 protein: CSAPRGIETQYF
V gene: TRBV20-1
CDR3 length: 12
J gene: TRBJ2-5

CDR3 protein: CASSLTTSNQPQHF
V gene: TRBV10-2
CDR3 length: 14
J gene: TRBJ1-5

CDR3 protein: CASSQSGGSNQPQHF
V gene: TRBV4-1
CDR3 length: 15
J gene: TRBJ1-5

CDR3 protein: CASSLARTGGGGYTF
V gene: TRBV7-2
CDR3 length: 15
J gene: TRBJ1-2

CDR3 protein: CASSPEVRASFRSNEQFF
V gene: TRBV4-1
CDR3 length: 18
J gene: TRBJ2-1

CDR3 protein: CASSPGTSGIGGEQYF
V gene: TRBV5-1
CDR3 length: 16
J gene: TRBJ2-7

CDR3 protein: CASSRDSYNEQFF
V gene: TRBV4-1
CDR3 length: 13
J gene: TRBJ2-1

CDR3 protein: CASSISQGGELFF
V gene: TRBV19
CDR3 length: 13
J gene: TRBJ2-2

CDR3 protein: CASRPLSGNTIYF
V gene: TRBV12-3/TRBV12-4
CDR3 length: 13
J gene: TRBJ1-3

CDR3 protein: CAIISGGSDTQYF
V gene: TRBV10-3
CDR3 length: 13
J gene: TRBJ2-3

CDR3 protein: CAIRAGGSDTQYF
V gene: TRBV10-3
CDR3 length: 13
J gene: TRBJ2-3

CDR3 protein: CASSVRQGAGETQYF
V gene: TRBV9
CDR3 length: 15
J gene: TRBJ2-5

CDR3 protein: CASSQVAGSSTDTQYF
V gene: TRBV3-1
CDR3 length: 16
J gene: TRBJ2-3

CDR3 protein: CSASHWDYGYTF
V gene: TRBV20-1
CDR3 length: 12
J gene: TRBJ1-2

CDR3 protein: CASSQSRDQETQYF
V gene: TRBV3-1
CDR3 length: 14
J gene: TRBJ2-5

CDR3 protein: CASSESVFGTGANEQFF
V gene: TRBV10-1
CDR3 length: 17
J gene: TRBJ2-1

CDR3 protein: CASSRPSTGSYGYTF
V gene: TRBV6-1
CDR3 length: 15
J gene: TRBJ1-2

CDR3 protein: CASSQGPGALYNEQFF
V gene: TRBV4-1
CDR3 length: 16
J gene: TRBJ2-1

CDR3 protein: CASSLGLVGMTEAFF
V gene: TRBV7-6
CDR3 length: 15
J gene: TRBJ1-1

CDR3 protein: CASSLLAGDFYEQYF
V gene: TRBV18
CDR3 length: 15
J gene: TRBJ2-7

CDR3 protein: CASSYWPDTQYF
V gene: TRBV6-2/TRBV6-3
CDR3 length: 12
J gene: TRBJ2-3

CDR3 protein: CASRKPSTDTQYF
V gene: TRBV19
CDR3 length: 13
J gene: TRBJ2-3

CDR3 protein: CASSFLTLVDEQYF
V gene: TRBV7-9
CDR3 length: 14
J gene: TRBJ2-7

CDR3 protein: CASTEGGPSTDTQYF
V gene: TRBV10-1
CDR3 length: 15
J gene: TRBJ2-3

CDR3 protein: CASSKEVGKETQYF
V gene: TRBV2
CDR3 length: 14
J gene: TRBJ2-5

CDR3 protein: CASSEYPTMSATNEKLFF
V gene: TRBV25-1
CDR3 length: 18
J gene: TRBJ1-4

CDR3 protein: CASSLSLTNTEAFF
V gene: TRBV5-1
CDR3 length: 14
J gene: TRBJ1-1

CDR3 protein: CASSRSGTGYNEQFF
V gene: TRBV11-2
CDR3 length: 15
J gene: TRBJ2-1

CDR3 protein: CASSETGSTEAFF
V gene: TRBV10-1
CDR3 length: 13
J gene: TRBJ1-1

CDR3 protein: CASSISGTGLDSPLHF
V gene: TRBV19
CDR3 length: 16
J gene: TRBJ1-6

CDR3 protein: CASTQNSDGTAYEQYF
V gene: TRBV6-1
CDR3 length: 16
J gene: TRBJ2-7

CDR3 protein: CASSAGEGGNSPLHF
V gene: TRBV6-1
CDR3 length: 15
J gene: TRBJ1-6

CDR3 protein: CASRLDRTSGTEAFF
V gene: TRBV6-1
CDR3 length: 15
J gene: TRBJ1-1

CDR3 protein: CASSQEGRQSVKLFF
V gene: TRBV3-1
CDR3 length: 15
J gene: TRBJ1-4

CDR3 protein: CASSLGGPMNTESFF
V gene: TRBV28
CDR3 length: 15
J gene: TRBJ1-1

CDR3 protein: CASSLASTGYNEQFF
V gene: TRBV7-6
CDR3 length: 15
J gene: TRBJ2-1

CDR3 protein: CASSQFPQGRDTEAFF
V gene: TRBV4-3
CDR3 length: 16
J gene: TRBJ1-1

CDR3 protein: CASSTTLNTGAFF
V gene: TRBV19
CDR3 length: 13
J gene: TRBJ1-1

CDR3 protein: CASSPGDRASETQYF
V gene: TRBV12-3/TRBV12-4
CDR3 length: 15
J gene: TRBJ2-5

CDR3 protein: CSARGASRSLPRDTQYF
V gene: TRBV20-1
CDR3 length: 17
J gene: TRBJ2-3

CDR3 protein: CASSQVSDRAYYEQYF
V gene: TRBV4-1
CDR3 length: 16
J gene: TRBJ2-7

CDR3 protein: CAAATSASSYEQYF
V gene: TRBV18
CDR3 length: 14
J gene: TRBJ2-7

CDR3 protein: CAWRGVGWVDTEAFF
V gene: TRBV30
CDR3 length: 15
J gene: TRBJ1-1

CDR3 protein: CASSQEGSTYEQYF
V gene: TRBV16
CDR3 length: 14
J gene: TRBJ2-7